This TCR beta chain stems from a study of PD-1 blockade in classical Hodgkin lymphoma. Overall study: Patients got intravenous nivolumab 3 mg/kg every 2 weeks.

Every patient was affected by relapse after autologous stem cell transplantation, while exposure to brentuximab vedotin was not uniform. In regard to this clone: No antigen is known for it.

General observations from the study: Compared with healthy donors, newly diagnosed patients reportedly showed lower baseline TCR diversity. Exclusion removed patients who began nivolumab under 1 year after ASCT. TCR diversity in CD4+, not CD8+, cells rose significantly by C4D1.

Produced via immunoSEQ multiplex PCR; TCRdb's table is partial and in-frame only. The profile shows about 30,000 clones, around 70% of them singletons. The sequence derives from a human donor with classical Hodgkin lymphoma. This specimen consisted of peripheral blood mononuclear cells (PBMCs), obtained before the second cycle of nivolumab.

The CDR3 region has the DNA TGTGCCAGCAGTTTCGAGGAGGCCTACGAGCAGTACTTC. Its translation is CASSFEEAYEQYF. The chain employs TRBV6-5 and TRBJ2-7, with D maybe TRBD2 (5 bases). This CDR3 region has 13 residues. Trimming shortened V by 4 bases and J by 2 bases, and 9 bases separated the two germline ends. Germline values: CDR1 MNHEY, CDR2 SVGAGI.